The TCR beta chain described here comes from a study of blood T cell repertoires in COVID-19. Looking at the study overall: The study drew acute and convalescent COVID-19 samples from the United States, Italy and Spain.

The V gene end was trimmed by 4 bases and the J gene end by 1 base; junction bases not matched to a gene: 3. The CDR3 is made up of 15 amino acids. Per germline, CDR1 SGHNT and CDR2 YYREEE (reference sequence). Clones were sequenced by immunoSEQ multiplex PCR, and TCRdb holds only the in-frame ones, with some missing. The sample gives around 190,000 clones, around 79% of which show up once; 9.5% to 15% is in the top ten. Sequencing used peripheral blood. The chain carries TRBV5-4 and TRBJ2-2; TRBD2 aligns across 8 bases. The TCR sequence derives from a woman between 45 and 60 years old with acute or convalescent COVID-19. The CDR3: CASSPGLGNTGELFF. CDR3 sequence (DNA): TGTGCCAGCAGCCCGGGACTAGGGAACACCGGGGAGCTGTTTTTT.